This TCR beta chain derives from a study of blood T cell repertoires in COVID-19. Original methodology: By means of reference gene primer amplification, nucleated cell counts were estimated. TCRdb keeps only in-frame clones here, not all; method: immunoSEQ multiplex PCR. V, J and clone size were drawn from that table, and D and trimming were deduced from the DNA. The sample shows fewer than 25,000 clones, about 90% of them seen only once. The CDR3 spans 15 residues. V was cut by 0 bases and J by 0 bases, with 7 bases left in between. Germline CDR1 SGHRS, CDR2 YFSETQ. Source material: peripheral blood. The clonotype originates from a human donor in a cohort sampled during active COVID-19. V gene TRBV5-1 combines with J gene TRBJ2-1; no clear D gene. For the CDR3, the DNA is TGCGCCAGCAGCTTGGTCAGATACTCCTACAATGAGCAGTTCTTC. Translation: CASSLVRYSYNEQFF.